These 15 T cell receptor beta chains were all obtained from the same sample, sequenced in a study of technical replicates of blood from a few donors. TCRdb keeps only in-frame clones here, not all; method: immunoSEQ multiplex PCR. Of about 50,000 clones in the sample, about 96% were seen once. Sequenced sample: T cells isolated from PBMCs. Receptors were obtained from a human donor in good health.

This clone occurred once. The V gene is TRBV5-1, the J gene TRBJ2-7; maybe TRBD2 (6 bases). V lost 4 bases to trimming and J lost 0 bases, with 17 bases between them. Per the germline V gene, CDR1 is SGHRS and CDR2 is YFSETQ. The CDR3 has 16 residues. The CDR3 coding sequence is TGCGCCAGCAGCCCGCCCGGCGGGGTCAGCTCCTACGAGCAGTACTTC. Its protein is CASSPPGGVSSYEQYF.

This rearrangement joins TRBV5-4 to TRBJ1-3, with 8 nucleotides matching TRBD1. This CDR3 has 15 amino acids. Trimming cost V 3 bases and J 3 bases; bases outside gene matches: 5. CDR1 is SGHNT and CDR2 is YYREEE in the germline V gene (reference sequence). This CDR3 reads CASSWQGAFGNTIYF. DNA for the CDR3: TGTGCCAGCAGCTGGCAGGGGGCATTTGGAAACACCATATATTTT.

This chain connects TRBV5-8 to TRBJ1-5; D is uncertain. The germline gives CDR1 SGHTS, CDR2 YDEGEE. V was pared by 0 bases and J by 6 bases, with 7 bases between. The CDR3 spans 13 residues. The CDR3 nucleotides read TGTGCCAGCAGCTTGGGAGAAAGTCAGCCCCAGCATTTT. This encodes CASSLGESQPQHF.

This chain joins TRBV5-4 and TRBJ2-7, with 7 bases matching TRBD2. Per germline, CDR1 SGHNT and CDR2 YYREEE (reference sequence). The junction had 6 bases not matched to a gene; V was cut back by 0 bases and J by 3 bases. The CDR3 totals 15 residues. CDR3 bases: TGTGCCAGCAGCTTGGATCTAGCGGAGATCTACGAGCAGTACTTC. This gives the protein CASSLDLAEIYEQYF.

The chain combines TRBV19 with TRBJ2-7, with 9 bases lining up with TRBD1. Germline trimming cut 5 bases from V and 2 bases from J; bases unmatched to any gene: 7. Per the germline V gene, CDR1 is LNHDA and CDR2 is SQIVND (reference sequence). The CDR3 is made up of 15 amino acids. CDR3 nucleotides: TGTGCCAGTAGTCCGGACAGGGGTACTACCTACGAGCAGTACTTC. Protein: CASSPDRGTTYEQYF.

The rearrangement uses TRBV4-2 and TRBJ1-4, with D hard to call. CDR1 and CDR2 (germline): LGHNA, YNFKEQ. There are 15 residues in the CDR3. V lost 6 bases and J 0 bases, leaving 11 bases between the germline ends. CDR3 DNA sequence: TGTGCCAGCAGAGATCTAGAAGCAACTAATGAAAAACTGTTTTTT. This sequence encodes CASRDLEATNEKLFF.

The V call is TRBV5-1, the J call TRBJ1-5, with D unclear. This CDR3 spans 14 amino acids. V lost 0 bases and J lost 2, with 6 bases in between. Germline assignment: CDR1 SGHRS and CDR2 YFSETQ. The CDR3 sequence: CASSLGEGNQPQHF. The CDR3 nucleotides are TGCGCCAGCAGCTTGGGCGAGGGCAATCAGCCCCAGCATTTT. The complete variable domain, with remaining parts taken from reference TRBV5-1 and TRBJ1-5, reads KAGVTQTPRYLIKTRGQQVTLSCSPISGHRSVSWYQQTPGQGLQFLFEYFSETQRNKGNFPGRFSGRQFSNSRSEMNVSTLELGDSALYLCASSLGEGNQPQHFGDGTRLSIL.

The chain links TRBV5-8 to TRBJ2-7, with D hard to call. Germline-derived CDR1 and CDR2 are SGHTS and YDEGEE. V lost 1 base, J lost 1 base, and 9 bases lay in between. The CDR3 sequence is 14 residues long. As DNA, the CDR3 is TGTGCCAGCAGCTTGATATTTTATTCCTACGAGCAGTACTTC. It codes for CASSLIFYSYEQYF.

This sequence joins TRBV11-3 and TRBJ1-4, with 7 bases identical to TRBD1. The V gene end was trimmed by 5 bases and the J gene end by 4 bases; junction bases not matched to a gene: 7. CDR3 length: 15 residues. Germline values: CDR1 SGHNT, CDR2 YENEEA. The CDR3 bases are TGTGCCAGCAGCGTCCACAGGGGACTTAATGAAAAACTGTTTTTT. Encoded protein: CASSVHRGLNEKLFF.

The chain joins TRBV28 to TRBJ1-3; D not resolved. The CDR3 contains 15 residues. From germline, CDR1 is MDHEN and CDR2 SYDVKM. V gave up 4 bases and J gave up 8 bases, with 18 bases separating them. The CDR3 DNA reads as TGTGCCAGCAGTTCTCCCACATCCTTACAGCACACCATATATTTT. Residues: CASSSPTSLQHTIYF.

The chain combines TRBV15 with TRBJ1-5; D unresolved. Germline V lookup: CDR1 LNHNV, CDR2 YYDKDF (reference sequence). V was clipped by 0 bases and J by 0 bases, with 18 bases between them. The CDR3 consists of 19 residues. The CDR3 region is CATSREELLEFYSNQPQHF. CDR3 DNA sequence: TGTGCCACCAGCAGAGAGGAATTATTGGAGTTTTATAGCAATCAGCCCCAGCATTTT.

Worth noting for this clone: The same CDR3 is also encoded by other DNA sequences in this sample. The chain combines TRBV27 with TRBJ2-1; D possibly corresponds to TRBD2 (6 bases). Germline V gene sequence: CDR1 MNHEY, CDR2 SMNVEV (reference sequence). V dropped 5 bases and J dropped 3 bases, with 8 bases sitting between them. The CDR3 runs 13 residues. The CDR3 loop reads CASSLGLYNEQFF. The CDR3 DNA reads as TGTGCCAGCAGTCTGGGACTCTACAATGAGCAGTTCTTC.

This chain joins TRBV2 and TRBJ1-2, with TRBD1 matching over 7 bases. The trim removed 1 base at V and 7 bases at J, leaving 6 bases unmatched. The CDR3 sequence is 14 residues long. From germline, CDR1 is SNHLY and CDR2 FYNNEI. CDR3: CASSEVKGAGGYTF. The CDR3 DNA follows: TGTGCCAGCAGTGAAGTCAAGGGGGCTGGTGGCTACACCTTC.

This chain links TRBV9 with TRBJ2-1; 11 bases align to TRBD2. The CDR3 has 15 amino acids. V dropped 2 bases and J dropped 2; count of bases not matched to a gene: 0. The germline gives CDR1 SGDLS, CDR2 YYNGEE. CDR3 amino acids: CASSVSGRAYNEQFF. The CDR3 region has the DNA TGTGCCAGCAGCGTTAGCGGGAGGGCCTACAATGAGCAGTTCTTC. The full variable domain, its missing parts supplied by reference TRBV9 and TRBJ2-1, is DSGVTQTPKHLITATGQRVTLRCSPRSGDLSVYWYQQSLDQGLQFLIQYYNGEERAKGNILERFSAQQFPDLHSELNLSSLELGDSALYFCASSVSGRAYNEQFFGPGTRLTVL.

This chain joins TRBV6-5 and TRBJ2-1; TRBD2 matches at 13 bases. V shed 6 bases, J shed 7 bases, and the junction held 6 bases outside the gene matches. This CDR3 has 15 amino acids. Per the germline V gene, CDR1 is MNHEY and CDR2 is SVGAGI. CDR3: CASRSGTSGKNEQFF. CDR3 DNA: TGTGCCAGCAGGTCCGGGACTAGCGGGAAGAATGAGCAGTTCTTC.